Each of the 17 T cell receptor beta chains below was sequenced from the same sample in a study of vaccination effects on CD4 cells after COVID-19. Viral peptide pools were used in the ViraFEST assay to expand antigen-specific CD4+ T cells, and sequencing came afterward. Scientists isolated CD4+ T cells after a roughly 9-day culture period ended. Prior SARS-CoV-2 infection was absent in the vaccine recipients, as shown by negative nucleocapsid antibodies. Their specific antigens are unknown. Generated by immunoSEQ multiplex PCR, the TCRdb table keeps only in-frame clones and is missing some. The sample shows about 21,000 clones, around 74% of them seen only once. Here the sequenced sample was CD4+ T cells from PBMCs cultured with HCoV-NL63 spike peptides, taken before COVID-19 vaccination. These receptors all come from a human donor who received a COVID-19 vaccine.

The gene calls are TRBV5-5 and TRBJ2-5; 7 bases line up with TRBD1. This CDR3 contains 16 residues. V was clipped by 4 bases and J by 5 bases; unmatched bases: 14. Germline V CDR1 and CDR2: SGHKS, YYEKEE (reference sequence). CDR3 amino acids: CASSPTGQLGWETQYF. DNA of the CDR3: TGTGCCAGCAGCCCGACGGGACAGTTGGGATGGGAGACCCAGTACTTC. The complete variable domain, with remaining parts taken from reference TRBV5-5 and TRBJ2-5, reads DAGVTQSPTHLIKTRGQQVTLRCSPISGHKSVSWYQQVLGQGPQFIFQYYEKEERGRGNFPDRFSARQFPNYSSELNVNALLLGDSALYLCASSPTGQLGWETQYFGPGTRLLVL.

V usage is TRBV20-1 and J usage is TRBJ1-2; TRBD1 matches at 7 bases. With V trimmed by 3 bases and J by 5 bases, 3 bases remained unmatched. The germline CDR1 and CDR2 sequences are DFQATT and SNEGSKA (reference sequence). This CDR3 comprises 12 residues. The DNA for the CDR3 is TGCAGTGCTAGTGGGACAGATTATGGCTACACCTTC. Encoded protein: CSASGTDYGYTF.

The rearrangement links TRBV3-1 (or the pseudogene TRBV3-2) to TRBJ2-2, with D unresolved. Trimming took 5 bases from V and 7 from J, leaving 14 bases between them. The CDR3 length is 14 residues. CDR1 is LGHDT and CDR2 is YNNKEL in the germline V gene (reference sequence). The CDR3 DNA reads as TGTGCCAGCAGCGTCAACAGTAAACTCGGGGAGCTGTTTTTT. As protein: CASSVNSKLGELFF.

V gene TRBV20-1 combines with J gene TRBJ1-2; no reliable D call. The CDR3 contains 11 residues. Per germline, CDR1 DFQATT and CDR2 SNEGSKA (reference sequence). The germline V and J ends were trimmed by 6 bases and 4 bases, with 9 bases remaining between them. The CDR3 sequence: CSARPVYGYTF. In DNA form, the CDR3 reads TGCAGTGCCAGACCGGTCTATGGCTACACCTTC.

This clone was observed once. The V gene is TRBV6-6, the J gene TRBJ2-2; the D is unclear. CDR3 size: 12 residues. V lost 2 bases to trimming and J lost 2 bases, with 0 bases between them. Germline-derived CDR1 and CDR2 are MNHNY and SVGAGI (reference sequence). This CDR3 is CASSYNTGELFF. In DNA form, the CDR3 reads TGTGCCAGCAGTTACAACACCGGGGAGCTGTTTTTT.

The chain combines TRBV15 with TRBJ1-5, with 10 bases lining up with TRBD1. Looked up from germline, CDR1 is LNHNV and CDR2 is YYDKDF (reference sequence). This CDR3 has 17 residues. V trimming: 3 bases; J trimming: 5 bases; junction bases outside the gene matches: 10. CDR3 in DNA: TGTGCCACCAGCAGGGGGGGGTTGGGACAGGGGTATCAGCCCCAGCATTTT. It is translated as CATSRGGLGQGYQPQHF.

This clone is classed as medium-sized. The rearrangement links TRBV19 to TRBJ2-3; 16 nucleotides align to TRBD2. Trimming took 3 bases from V and 9 from J; bases not matched to a gene: 6. CDR1 LNHDA and CDR2 SQIVND come from the germline V gene (reference sequence). CDR3 length: 16 residues. The CDR3 here is CASSMGLAGGPRTQYF. The CDR3 bases are TGTGCCAGTAGTATGGGACTAGCGGGGGGGCCAAGGACGCAGTATTTT.

V is TRBV2 and J is TRBJ2-4; D possibly corresponds to TRBD1 (5 bases). V was clipped by 6 bases and J by 0 bases, with 9 bases between them. The germline V gene encodes CDR1 SNHLY and CDR2 FYNNEI. The CDR3 has 14 amino acids. The CDR3 spells CASRGRVAKNIQYF. CDR3 DNA sequence: TGTGCCAGCAGGGGCAGGGTAGCCAAAAACATTCAGTACTTC.

J is TRBJ2-3 and V is TRBV4-1; D is unclear. The germline V gene encodes CDR1 MGHRA and CDR2 YSYEKL. CDR3 size: 15 residues. V dropped 0 bases and J dropped 6 bases, with 13 bases sitting between them. CDR3 nucleotides: TGCGCCAGCAGCCAAGATCTTAGCACGGTGGATACGCAGTATTTT. Residues: CASSQDLSTVDTQYF.

Points on this clone: In this CDR3 the conserved last residue, phenylalanine or tryptophan, is missing, so a read error is likely. Because the CDR3's place on the DNA is in doubt, the DNA is left out and the CDR3 is given as listed by TCRdb. CDR3 sequence: CASSHRRGGERV. The genes are TRBV3-1 (or the pseudogene TRBV3-2) and TRBJ2-4; TRBD2, the table's D call, lacks a check against the DNA. The CDR3 is 12 amino acids long, termini counted. The germline gives CDR1 LGHDT, CDR2 YNNKEL (reference sequence).

This clone was picked up many times. The chain employs TRBV18 and TRBJ2-3; no reliable D call. Germline CDR1 reads KGHSH; CDR2 reads LQKENI. V was shortened by 3 bases and J by 8 bases, with 12 bases between the two germline ends. The CDR3 runs 13 residues. This CDR3 reads CASSPSIESTQYF. CDR3 nucleotides: TGTGCCAGCTCACCTAGCATAGAGTCTACGCAGTATTTT.

In its sample, this clone was seen once. The chain carries TRBV6-5 and TRBJ1-6; unclear D gene. There are 12 residues in the CDR3. Germline V CDR1 and CDR2: MNHEY, SVGAGI. The V gene lost 6 bases and the J gene lost 6 bases, with 6 bases spanning the gap. DNA for the CDR3: TGTGCCAGCAGACCCAGTAATTCACCCCTCCACTTT. Translating gives CASRPSNSPLHF.

In regard to this clone: In the same sample, other DNA sequences code for this CDR3. The rearrangement links TRBV27 to TRBJ1-1; possible D gene TRBD1, 5 bases. CDR1 and CDR2 (germline): MNHEY, SMNVEV (reference sequence). The CDR3 consists of 14 residues. V dropped 6 bases and J dropped 0 bases, with 11 bases sitting between them. CDR3 DNA: TGTGCCAGCAGCCGAGGGGCAGTGAACACTGAAGCTTTCTTT. The encoded protein is CASSRGAVNTEAFF.

There are a few counts of this clone. V is TRBV12-3 or TRBV12-4 and J is TRBJ2-1, with D possibly being TRBD1 or TRBD2 (6 bases each). The CDR3 totals 12 residues. The V end was cut by 7 bases, the J end by 6 bases, with 10 bases between. The CDR3 DNA follows: TGTGCCAGCACCAAGGGGGGCAATGAGCAGTTCTTC. This codes for CASTKGGNEQFF.

This rearrangement joins TRBV6-2 or TRBV6-3 to TRBJ2-6; D is perhaps TRBD1 (6 bases). Trimming removed 2 bases at V and 4 bases at J, with 9 bases between. Germline loops: CDR1 MNHEY, CDR2 SVGEGT. The CDR3 sequence is 15 residues long. For the CDR3, the DNA is TGTGCCAGCAGTTACGGGACATCAGGGGCCAACGTCCTGACTTTC. Its translation: CASSYGTSGANVLTF.

The chain recombines TRBV10-2 with TRBJ2-7; 11 nucleotides align to TRBD2. J lost 5 bases, V lost 6 bases, and 12 bases had no gene match. Looked up from germline, CDR1 is WSHSY and CDR2 is SAAADI. The CDR3 length is 16 residues. The CDR3 loop is CASRLAGAKSVHEQYF. CDR3 nucleotide sequence: TGCGCCAGCAGACTAGCGGGAGCTAAATCAGTCCACGAGCAGTACTTC.

The count of this clone is one. The chain recombines TRBV4-1 with TRBJ2-3, with a weak D call TRBD2 (5 bases). This CDR3 has 15 residues. V lost 1 base and J lost 0, with 8 bases in between. The germline gives CDR1 MGHRA, CDR2 YSYEKL. The CDR3 reads CASSQVRTSTDTQYF. The CDR3 DNA is TGCGCCAGCAGCCAAGTCCGGACTAGCACAGATACGCAGTATTTT.